This T cell receptor (beta chain) was observed in a study of cytomegalovirus exposure and HLA in healthy donors. This CDR3 spans 15 amino acids. With V trimmed by 1 base and J by 6 bases, 5 bases remained unmatched. In germline, CDR1 is LGHNA, CDR2 YNFKEQ. With 60 Vbeta and 13 Jbeta primers, the PCR was carried out. TCRdb's table, derived via immunoSEQ multiplex PCR, lists solely in-frame clones and lacks some. The data contain approximately 50,000 clones, 83% of them singletons. V and J are TRBV4-2 and TRBJ2-3; 9 bases match TRBD2. The sequenced sample consisted of PBMCs. The clonotype was recovered from a man in his thirties or forties in good health and CMV-seronegative. CDR3 coding DNA: TGTGCCAGCAGCCAAGTGGCGGGGGGGTCGGATACGCAGTATTTT. Translated: CASSQVAGGSDTQYF.